This entry lists 10 T cell receptor beta chains sequenced from one sample in a study of blood T cell repertoires in COVID-19 (dated by TCRdb to 2020 to 2022). Library preparation employed the immunoSEQ multiplex PCR assay. In its TCRdb copy, this immuneACCESS table keeps in-frame sequences only and misses some clones. Where compared with another copy, unresolved V genes explain less than half of these, and the others have no known cause. Counted in this sample were 150,000 to 200,000 clones; approximately 86% of them appeared once. Roughly 2.2% of the sample rests with the top ten. Sequencing was carried out using peripheral blood. The receptors originated from a man aged 65-85 years with active or convalescent COVID-19.

The V call is TRBV7-9, the J call TRBJ1-3, with unresolved D. The CDR3 is 12 residues long. Trimming removed 5 bases from V and 1 base from J, with 3 bases in between. The V gene's germline CDR1 is SEHNR and CDR2 FQNEAQ (reference sequence). The CDR3 loop is CASSPSGNTIYF. CDR3 DNA: TGTGCCAGCAGCCCGTCTGGAAACACCATATATTTT.

The V call is TRBV5-1, the J call TRBJ2-3, with D possibly TRBD2 on 5 matching bases. Germline V gene sequence: CDR1 SGHRS, CDR2 YFSETQ. Trimming shortened V by 0 bases and J by 0 bases, and 11 bases separated the two germline ends. This CDR3 comprises 16 residues. The CDR3 loop is CASSLEGGYSTDTQYF. Here the CDR3 DNA reads TGCGCCAGCAGCTTGGAAGGCGGGTATAGCACAGATACGCAGTATTTT.

This clone turned up a few times. The gene calls are TRBV14 and TRBJ2-2; 9 bases align to TRBD2. This CDR3 is 16 amino acids long. The germline gives CDR1 SGHDN, CDR2 FVKESK. V trimming: 4 bases; J trimming: 7 bases; junction bases outside the gene matches: 10. CDR3 region: CASSLLAGPLGGELFF. CDR3 nucleotide sequence: TGTGCCAGCAGCCTCCTAGCGGGACCTCTCGGCGGGGAGCTGTTTTTT. The variable domain in full, completed from reference TRBV14 and TRBJ2-2, reads EAGVTQFPSHSVIEKGQTVTLRCDPISGHDNLYWYRRVMGKEIKFLLHFVKESKQDESGMPNNRFLAERTGGTYSTLKVQPAELEDSGVYFCASSLLAGPLGGELFFGEGSRLTVL.

The CDR3 region is CASRVVGVRNTIYF. The CDR3 region has the DNA TGTGCCAGCAGGGTTGTCGGGGTGAGAAACACCATATATTTT. The V gene is TRBV28, the J gene TRBJ1-3; no clear D. The V end was cut by 6 bases, the J end by 5 bases, with 14 bases between. CDR1 is MDHEN, CDR2 SYDVKM, per germline. CDR3 length: 14 amino acids.

This clone has a single count. V usage is TRBV9 and J usage is TRBJ2-1, with 7 bases lining up with TRBD2. The germline gives CDR1 SGDLS, CDR2 YYNGEE. This CDR3 is 12 amino acids long. J lost 7 bases, V lost 4 bases, and 2 bases had no gene match. The CDR3 DNA is TGTGCCAGCAGCCTACTAGCGAATGAGCAGTTCTTC. Encoded protein: CASSLLANEQFF.

The CDR3 DNA reads TGTGCCAGCAGCTACGGGGGACAGGGAAACTATGGCTACACCTTC. This encodes CASSYGGQGNYGYTF. This rearrangement joins TRBV7-8 to TRBJ1-2, with 9 bases lining up with TRBD1. Germline assignment: CDR1 SGHVS and CDR2 FQNEAQ. Unmatched junction bases numbered 5, after V lost 4 bases and J lost 2 bases. This CDR3 is built from 15 residues.

J is TRBJ1-4 and V is TRBV6-5; the match to TRBD1 covers 7 bases. V trimming: 4 bases; J trimming: 6 bases; junction bases outside the gene matches: 5. The CDR3 contains 14 residues. Per germline, CDR1 MNHEY and CDR2 SVGAGI. CDR3 DNA: TGTGCCAGCAGTTCAGTAGGACAGGATGAAAAACTGTTTTTT. Residues: CASSSVGQDEKLFF.

Written as DNA, the CDR3 is TGTGCCAGTAGTCTTCCCCGGACAGGGGCCGCAGATACGCAGTATTTT. It codes for CASSLPRTGAADTQYF. The V gene is TRBV19, the J gene TRBJ2-3; 9 bases are a match to TRBD1. V dropped 5 bases and J dropped 4; count of bases not matched to a gene: 10. Germline V CDR1 and CDR2: LNHDA, SQIVND (reference sequence). This CDR3 is built from 16 residues.

V gene TRBV25-1 combines with J gene TRBJ2-1; 7 bases line up with TRBD1. The CDR3 consists of 15 residues. Germline lookup yields CDR1 MGHDK and CDR2 SYGVNS. V lost 2 bases, J lost 4 bases, and 5 bases stayed unmatched. The CDR3 protein is CASSEGTGAYNEQFF. The CDR3 bases are TGTGCCAGCAGTGAAGGTACAGGGGCTTACAATGAGCAGTTCTTC.

This clone was detected a few times. The chain combines TRBV5-4 with TRBJ2-5; D might be TRBD1 (5 bases). Germline V CDR1 and CDR2: SGHNT, YYREEE (reference sequence). V lost 1 base and J lost 6, with 10 bases in between. This CDR3 has 13 residues. CDR3 region: CASSLSGMKTQYF. In DNA, the CDR3 is TGTGCCAGCAGCTTGTCAGGGATGAAGACCCAGTACTTC.